This TCR beta chain appears in the sequencing data of a study of blood T cell repertoires in COVID-19. In the study overall: Spain, Italy and the United States supplied samples that represented acute and convalescent COVID-19.

V was pared by 4 bases and J by 3 bases, with 6 bases of the junction left unmatched. The CDR3 spans 15 residues. Germline CDR1 LGHNA, CDR2 YSLEER. Here immunoSEQ multiplex PCR was the method, and the copy in TCRdb shows in-frame clones only, minus some. Of approximately 350,000 clones in the sample, around 86% were seen once. Participants' own reports of clinical history determined their cohort assignment. This clonotype was obtained from a woman aged 45-65 years who had recovered from COVID-19. Sequenced input: PBMCs or T cells enriched from blood (not recorded which). The chain is built from TRBV4-3 and TRBJ2-7; 10 positions match TRBD1. The CDR3 DNA sequence: TGCGCCAGCAGCCCCTGGACAGGGGGTAGCTACGAGCAGTACTTC. It yields the protein CASSPWTGGSYEQYF.